The 14 T cell receptor beta chains below were found in one sample sequenced in a study of blood T cell repertoires in COVID-19. Here immunoSEQ multiplex PCR was the method, and the copy in TCRdb shows in-frame clones only, minus some. The sample has 300,000 to 400,000 clones; about 87% are singletons. Sequencing input: peripheral blood. These receptors were obtained from a human donor in a cohort sampled during active COVID-19.

V gene TRBV5-6 combines with J gene TRBJ2-7, with TRBD2 identical over 11 bases. The J segment lost 0 bases and the V segment lost 1 base, leaving 0 bases of the junction unmatched. The CDR3 runs to 15 residues. Germline-derived CDR1 and CDR2 are SGHDT and YYEEEE. In DNA, the CDR3 is TGTGCCAGCAGCTTGACTAGCGGGAGCTCCTACGAGCAGTACTTC. Encoded protein: CASSLTSGSSYEQYF.

This clone was counted a single time. The chain has TRBV3-1 (or the pseudogene TRBV3-2) and TRBJ2-3; TRBD1 aligns across 8 bases. Trimming at V came to 0 bases and at J to 2 bases, leaving 13 bases not matched to a gene. This CDR3 has 19 residues. Germline V gene sequence: CDR1 LGHDT, CDR2 YNNKEL (reference sequence). CDR3 coding DNA: TGTGCCAGCAGCCAAGATATTCTCTTGAGGGACAGGTCCACAGATACGCAGTATTTT. This sequence encodes CASSQDILLRDRSTDTQYF.

The chain employs TRBV5-6 and TRBJ1-1; a weak D match, TRBD1 (5 bases). V lost 3 bases to trimming and J lost 3 bases, with 12 bases between them. Germline values: CDR1 SGHDT, CDR2 YYEEEE. This CDR3 is built from 14 residues. CDR3 DNA sequence: TGTGCCAGCAGCTGGGGGGTGCGGGACACTGAAGCTTTCTTT. Protein product: CASSWGVRDTEAFF.

The chain employs TRBV7-9 and TRBJ1-2; D remains unclear. The CDR3 spans 16 residues. V lost 1 base, J lost 5 bases, and 17 bases lay in between. Germline values: CDR1 SEHNR, CDR2 FQNEAQ (reference sequence). CDR3 residues: CASSLDSTSPSYGYTF. Here the CDR3 DNA reads TGTGCCAGCAGCTTAGACAGTACTAGTCCTTCGTATGGCTACACCTTC.

The chain uses TRBV6-1 and TRBJ2-5; TRBD2 matches at 7 bases. The ends lost 4 bases at V and 2 bases at J; junction bases unmatched: 10. The CDR3 is made up of 16 amino acids. From germline, CDR1 is MNHNS and CDR2 SASEGT. The CDR3 DNA is TGTGCCAGCAGTGTCGCAGCGGGGCGACCACAAGAGACCCAGTACTTC. Its translation: CASSVAAGRPQETQYF.

The rearrangement joins TRBV5-4 to TRBJ2-3, with D possibly being TRBD2 (6 bases). Germline values: CDR1 SGHNT, CDR2 YYREEE (reference sequence). V lost 2 bases and J lost 1, with 11 bases in between. This CDR3 comprises 15 residues. CDR3 DNA sequence: TGTGCCAGCAGCTTCCGCAGCGGGCGCACAGATACGCAGTATTTT. The encoded protein is CASSFRSGRTDTQYF.

This chain uses TRBV6-5 with TRBJ2-3; 8 nucleotides match TRBD1. This CDR3 contains 16 residues. Per germline, CDR1 MNHEY and CDR2 SVGAGI. V gave up 4 bases and J gave up 0 bases; unmatched junction bases: 6. CDR3 in amino acids: CASSSGTGPSTDTQYF. In DNA, the CDR3 is TGTGCCAGCAGTTCCGGGACAGGTCCCAGCACAGATACGCAGTATTTT.

This clone showed up just a few times. The chain uses TRBV30 and TRBJ1-4, with D hard to call. CDR3 size: 12 residues. The germline V gene has CDR1 GTSNPN and CDR2 SVGIG (reference sequence). V was cut by 1 base and J by 6 bases, with 6 bases left in between. The CDR3 loop is CAWSGVDEKLFF. The CDR3 DNA is TGTGCCTGGAGTGGTGTAGATGAAAAACTGTTTTTT.

The chain uses TRBV28 and TRBJ2-3; D call uncertain. The CDR3 is 15 residues long. The V gene lost 2 bases and the J gene lost 4 bases, with 13 bases spanning the gap. Per germline, CDR1 MDHEN and CDR2 SYDVKM. CDR3 protein: CASSLQRAPADTQYF. The CDR3 DNA is TGTGCCAGCAGTTTACAACGAGCCCCCGCAGATACGCAGTATTTT.

This clone was found once. The chain links TRBV4-1 to TRBJ1-1; D remains unclear. The CDR3 is 15 amino acids. The V end lost 1 base, the J end lost 1 base, and 10 bases lay between the germline ends. The germline gives CDR1 MGHRA, CDR2 YSYEKL. For the CDR3, the DNA is TGCGCCAGCAGCCAAGCCATGACGGGGAACACTGAAGCTTTCTTT. The encoded protein is CASSQAMTGNTEAFF.

The CDR3 DNA follows: TGTGCCACCAGCAGAGAAACATTCCGCAGGGGTCTTGAAAAACTGTTTTTT. Amino acids: CATSRETFRRGLEKLFF. The V and J genes are TRBV15 and TRBJ1-4; a weak D match, TRBD1 (6 bases). CDR1 is LNHNV and CDR2 is YYDKDF in the germline V gene (reference sequence). Trimming stripped 0 bases from V and 7 bases from J, with 18 bases between. The CDR3 consists of 17 residues.

The V call is TRBV19, the J call TRBJ2-3; 8 nucleotides align to TRBD1. With V trimmed by 5 bases and J by 2 bases, 12 bases remained unmatched. Germline CDR1 and CDR2: LNHDA and SQIVND (reference sequence). This CDR3 comprises 17 residues. The DNA of the CDR3 is TGTGCCAGTAGTCTGTCGCCGGGACAGGCCACCACAGATACGCAGTATTTT. Amino acids: CASSLSPGQATTDTQYF.

The chain joins TRBV2 to TRBJ1-6; tentatively, D is TRBD1 (5 bases). The V end lost 6 bases, the J end lost 9 bases, and 15 bases lay between the germline ends. The germline V gene has CDR1 SNHLY and CDR2 FYNNEI. The CDR3 has 14 amino acids. The CDR3 sequence is CASSKTDGGSPLHF. CDR3 in DNA: TGTGCCAGCAGCAAGACAGACGGCGGTTCACCCCTCCACTTT.

This clone came up once. V gene TRBV5-3 combines with J gene TRBJ1-2, with D unclear. TRBV5-3 is recorded as an ORF, its role being uncertain. The CDR3 is 14 residues long. V lost 0 bases and J lost 8, with 14 bases in between. The CDR3 region is CARSLGQRTGGYTF. The CDR3 coding sequence is TGTGCCAGAAGCTTGGGGCAGCGAACGGGGGGCTACACCTTC.